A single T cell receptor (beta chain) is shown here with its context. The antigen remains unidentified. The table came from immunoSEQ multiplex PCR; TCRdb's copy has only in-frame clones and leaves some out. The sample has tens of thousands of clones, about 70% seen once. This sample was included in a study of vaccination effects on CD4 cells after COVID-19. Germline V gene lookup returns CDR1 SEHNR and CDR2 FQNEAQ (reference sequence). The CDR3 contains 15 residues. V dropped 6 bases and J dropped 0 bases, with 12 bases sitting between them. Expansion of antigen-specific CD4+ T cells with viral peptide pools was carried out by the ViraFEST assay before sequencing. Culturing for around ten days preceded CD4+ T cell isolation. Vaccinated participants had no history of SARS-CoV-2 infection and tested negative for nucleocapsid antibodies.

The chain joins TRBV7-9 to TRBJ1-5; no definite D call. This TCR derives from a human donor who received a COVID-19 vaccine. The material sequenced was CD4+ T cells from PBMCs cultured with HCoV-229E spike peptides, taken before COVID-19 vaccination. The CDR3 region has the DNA TGTGCCAGCAGTCACCAGTGGGATAGCAATCAGCCCCAGCATTTT. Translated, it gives CASSHQWDSNQPQHF.